This is a list of T cell receptor beta chains from one sample in a study of blood T cell repertoires in COVID-19. Sequenced by immunoSEQ multiplex PCR; TCRdb stores in-frame clones only, minus some. Seen here are more than 300,000 clones, around nine tenths observed once, and the top ten hold 1.2%. Sequenced material: PBMCs or T cells enriched from blood (not recorded which). The receptors here all came from a woman between 18 and 29 years old who had recovered from COVID-19. Each CDR3 is given with its conserved first and last residue. Fields, in order: CDR3 DNA, CDR3 protein, V gene, clone size, D gene, J gene. D genes are given only for firm matches. Size values are once, few and many counts, or a class for expanded clones, and some rows have none.

CDR3nt: TGTGCCAGCAGCTCAGTCGACAGGGATAATTCACCCCTCCACTTT; CDR3aa: CASSSVDRDNSPLHF; v_gene: TRBV5-6; abundance: .; d_gene: TRBD1; j_gene: TRBJ1-6
CDR3nt: TGTGCCACCAGTGATTTCTCGGGATTTCAGCCCCAGCATTTT; CDR3aa: CATSDFSGFQPQHF; v_gene: TRBV24-1; abundance: .; d_gene: .; j_gene: TRBJ1-5
CDR3nt: TGTGCCAGCAGTCCACCTGACAGGGGGTCTACTAATGAAAAACTGTTTTTT; CDR3aa: CASSPPDRGSTNEKLFF; v_gene: TRBV28; abundance: .; d_gene: TRBD1; j_gene: TRBJ1-4
CDR3nt: TGTGCCAGCACCCAAATCAAGAGCTCCTACAATGAGCAGTTCTTC; CDR3aa: CASTQIKSSYNEQFF; v_gene: TRBV6-5; abundance: .; d_gene: .; j_gene: TRBJ2-1
CDR3nt: TGTGCCAGCAGCGTGGACAGGGGCTACGAGCAGTACTTC; CDR3aa: CASSVDRGYEQYF; v_gene: TRBV2; abundance: .; d_gene: TRBD1; j_gene: TRBJ2-7
CDR3nt: TGTGCCAGCAGCACAAGACAGGGATCTAATGAAAAACTGTTTTTT; CDR3aa: CASSTRQGSNEKLFF; v_gene: TRBV7-2; abundance: .; d_gene: TRBD1; j_gene: TRBJ1-4
CDR3nt: TGTGCCAGCAGCTTGGCCGGTGAACAGTTAGTCTCTGGGGCCAACGTCCTGACTTTC; CDR3aa: CASSLAGEQLVSGANVLTF; v_gene: TRBV5-4; abundance: .; d_gene: .; j_gene: TRBJ2-6
CDR3nt: TGTGCCAGCAGCGTAGACGGGGGTCGTGCCGTCGAGCAGTACTTC; CDR3aa: CASSVDGGRAVEQYF; v_gene: TRBV9; abundance: .; d_gene: .; j_gene: TRBJ2-7
CDR3nt: TGTGCCAGCAGCTTGGGGGCAGGGGCGAACACTGAAGCTTTCTTT; CDR3aa: CASSLGAGANTEAFF; v_gene: TRBV5-4; abundance: .; d_gene: .; j_gene: TRBJ1-1
CDR3nt: TGTGCCAGCAGCCAGGGACAGGGACTCACTGAAGCTTTCTTT; CDR3aa: CASSQGQGLTEAFF; v_gene: TRBV3-1/TRBV3-2; abundance: .; d_gene: TRBD1; j_gene: TRBJ1-1
CDR3nt: TGTGCCAGCACCACGATCGCGAAGACTGAAGCTTTCTTT; CDR3aa: CASTTIAKTEAFF; v_gene: TRBV28; abundance: few; d_gene: .; j_gene: TRBJ1-1
CDR3nt: TGTGCCAGCAGCTCCTCAGGGAGGAGTGAAAAACTGTTTTTT; CDR3aa: CASSSSGRSEKLFF; v_gene: TRBV5-4; abundance: .; d_gene: .; j_gene: TRBJ1-4
CDR3nt: TGCAGCGCCAGAATGAACTACGAGCAGTACTTC; CDR3aa: CSARMNYEQYF; v_gene: TRBV29-1; abundance: .; d_gene: .; j_gene: TRBJ2-7
CDR3nt: TGTGCCAGCAGCGGACTGAGCGAGCAGTACTTC; CDR3aa: CASSGLSEQYF; v_gene: TRBV5-4; abundance: .; d_gene: .; j_gene: TRBJ2-7
CDR3nt: TGCGCCAGCAGCCAAGAACAGCCTTACGAGCAGTACTTC; CDR3aa: CASSQEQPYEQYF; v_gene: TRBV4-3; abundance: .; d_gene: .; j_gene: TRBJ2-7
CDR3nt: TGTGCCAGTTTCGAGGCAACTAGCACAGATACGCAGTATTTT; CDR3aa: CASFEATSTDTQYF; v_gene: TRBV2; abundance: .; d_gene: .; j_gene: TRBJ2-3
CDR3nt: TGTGCCAGCAGCCCAAGCGGGGGCCTTATATACAATGAGCAGTTCTTC; CDR3aa: CASSPSGGLIYNEQFF; v_gene: TRBV7-8; abundance: .; d_gene: TRBD2; j_gene: TRBJ2-1
CDR3nt: TGCGCCAGCAGCCAAGATCGGCCAGGGGGTCAGCCCCAGCATTTT; CDR3aa: CASSQDRPGGQPQHF; v_gene: TRBV4-1; abundance: .; d_gene: TRBD1; j_gene: TRBJ1-5
CDR3nt: TGTGCCAGCAGCTTGGTCACACGGGGAAATTCACCCCTCCACTTT; CDR3aa: CASSLVTRGNSPLHF; v_gene: TRBV5-8; abundance: .; d_gene: .; j_gene: TRBJ1-6
CDR3nt: TGTGCCAGCAGTTTCCATGACAGGGTCCCCGAGCAGTACTTC; CDR3aa: CASSFHDRVPEQYF; v_gene: TRBV28; abundance: .; d_gene: TRBD1; j_gene: TRBJ2-7
CDR3nt: TGCGCCAGCAGCTTGATCGGAACTAGCGGTGATAATGAGCAGTTCTTC; CDR3aa: CASSLIGTSGDNEQFF; v_gene: TRBV5-1; abundance: .; d_gene: TRBD2; j_gene: TRBJ2-1
CDR3nt: TGTGCCAGCTTAAAGGACAGGGTAAAGGGCTACACCTTC; CDR3aa: CASLKDRVKGYTF; v_gene: TRBV28; abundance: few; d_gene: TRBD1; j_gene: TRBJ1-2
CDR3nt: TGTGCCAGCAGCCAGGGAGGCGATCAGCCCCAGCATTTT; CDR3aa: CASSQGGDQPQHF; v_gene: TRBV14; abundance: .; d_gene: .; j_gene: TRBJ1-5
CDR3nt: TGTGCCAGCAGCTTAGGCTACGCGCGGGACTATGGCTACACCTTC; CDR3aa: CASSLGYARDYGYTF; v_gene: TRBV7-9; abundance: .; d_gene: .; j_gene: TRBJ1-2
CDR3nt: TGTGCCAGCAGCTTGAATCAGTTCTATGGCTACACCTTC; CDR3aa: CASSLNQFYGYTF; v_gene: TRBV7-2; abundance: .; d_gene: .; j_gene: TRBJ1-2
CDR3nt: TGTGCCAGCAGCTTCTCACCGGGACAGGCATATGGCTACACCTTC; CDR3aa: CASSFSPGQAYGYTF; v_gene: TRBV11-1; abundance: .; d_gene: TRBD1; j_gene: TRBJ1-2
CDR3nt: TGCGCCAGCAGCCAAGAACCGGGACTAGCGGGAGGAGAGACCCAGTACTTC; CDR3aa: CASSQEPGLAGGETQYF; v_gene: TRBV4-1; abundance: .; d_gene: TRBD2; j_gene: TRBJ2-5
CDR3nt: TGTGCCAGCAGCCCCAGAGGGGAGGGGCCCACAGATACGCAGTATTTT; CDR3aa: CASSPRGEGPTDTQYF; v_gene: TRBV7-6; abundance: .; d_gene: TRBD2; j_gene: TRBJ2-3
CDR3nt: TGTGCCAGCAGCGCACAGGGTAGTGGGACTGAAGCTTTCTTT; CDR3aa: CASSAQGSGTEAFF; v_gene: TRBV7-3; abundance: .; d_gene: .; j_gene: TRBJ1-1
CDR3nt: TGTGCCAGCAAAGGACAGGTACTTACCTACGAGCAGTACTTC; CDR3aa: CASKGQVLTYEQYF; v_gene: TRBV28; abundance: .; d_gene: TRBD1; j_gene: TRBJ2-7
CDR3nt: TGCGCCAGCAGCCAAGAAAAGCGGGGTACAGATACGCAGTATTTT; CDR3aa: CASSQEKRGTDTQYF; v_gene: TRBV4-1; abundance: .; d_gene: TRBD2; j_gene: TRBJ2-3
CDR3nt: TGTGCCAGCAGCCCCAGGGGGCCAGGGCCGAAGGAGACCCAGTACTTC; CDR3aa: CASSPRGPGPKETQYF; v_gene: TRBV16; abundance: .; d_gene: TRBD1; j_gene: TRBJ2-5
CDR3nt: TGCGCCAGCAGCCCCAGAAGGGGAGATACGCAGTATTTT; CDR3aa: CASSPRRGDTQYF; v_gene: TRBV5-1; abundance: .; d_gene: .; j_gene: TRBJ2-3
CDR3nt: TGCGCCAGCAGCTTGTTAGTGGGACAGAACTCTGGAAACACCATATATTTT; CDR3aa: CASSLLVGQNSGNTIYF; v_gene: TRBV5-1; abundance: once; d_gene: TRBD1; j_gene: TRBJ1-3
CDR3nt: TGTGCCAGTAGTTTCCGCGGGCTTCGGGAGACCCAGTACTTC; CDR3aa: CASSFRGLRETQYF; v_gene: TRBV19; abundance: .; d_gene: .; j_gene: TRBJ2-5